This TCR beta chain was sequenced in a study of blood T cell repertoires in COVID-19 (dated by TCRdb to the early 2020s). General notes on the study: Collaborator samples came from the United States, Italy and Spain and covered acute and convalescent phases of COVID-19. The prospective study material was composed of cDNA or gDNA derived from T cells, B-cell-depleted T cells, or PBMCs. Subjects who had been exposed to COVID-19, were actively infected with it, or had recovered from it provided the deeply sampled blood TCRbeta repertoires that made up the dataset. A freely available public database, intended as a resource for researchers studying the immune response to SARS-CoV-2, is where the repertoires were released. The samples were drawn from two sources: the first 160 participants of the ongoing ImmuneRACE study, and over 950 subjects contributed by 6 global collaborators. Sample metadata almost always included a de-identified subject ID, COVID-19 status, age in years and sex. Where available, HLA class I and class II types were taken from metadata supplied by the sample provider and were not determined by assay-based typing. What the study reported, not specific to this receptor: How much clinical and demographic metadata was included differed by source and by participant, and the metadata was provided uncurated.

The immunoSEQ Assay, a bias-controlled multiplex PCR, was used to amplify TCRbeta CDR3 regions from genomic DNA. Concerning the study's data processing: Within the assay, amplification of reference gene primers was used to estimate how many nucleated cells each sample contained. Sequence reads were collapsed and filtered to measure the absolute abundance of every unique TCRbeta CDR3 rearrangement. Productive Simpson clonality was computed per sample as the square root of Simpson's diversity index over productive rearrangements. Imported from immuneACCESS, the table was reduced by TCRdb to in-frame sequences with V and J called. These copies leave out some clones; in studies compared against another copy, an unresolved V gene accounts for under half, and the cause of the remainder is not known. The DNA gave D and trimming, while V, J and clone size come from that table. Counted in this sample were 55,000 to 75,000 clones; around four fifths of them appeared once. Over 20% of the sample is in the top ten clones.

Whole blood was collected in K2EDTA tubes by collaborating institutions according to the institutions' own protocols. For TCRbeta analysis, collaborators shipped samples in one of three forms: frozen whole blood, isolated PBMCs, or DNA extracted from either of those sample types. Regarding this clone: The antigen this receptor binds is unknown. The input lacks base qualities; no much larger clone sits a single base away.

The CDR3 covers 14 residues, taking in both the cysteine and the phenylalanine. Here the CDR3 DNA is all that survives: 42 bases in frame from base 1. Looking up the germline V gene (reference sequence) yields CDR1 LNHDA and CDR2 SQIVND. Trimming removed 4 bases from V and 0 bases from J, leaving 8 bases between the germline ends. The receptor comes from a man aged 55-75 years with acute or convalescent COVID-19. Sequenced: peripheral blood. The chain links TRBV19 with TRBJ2-3, and TRBD1 may be the D gene, going by 6 matching bases. The CDR3 here reads CASSKGDSTDTQYF. The DNA is TGTGCCAGTAGTAAGGGGGACAGCACAGATACGCAGTATTTT.